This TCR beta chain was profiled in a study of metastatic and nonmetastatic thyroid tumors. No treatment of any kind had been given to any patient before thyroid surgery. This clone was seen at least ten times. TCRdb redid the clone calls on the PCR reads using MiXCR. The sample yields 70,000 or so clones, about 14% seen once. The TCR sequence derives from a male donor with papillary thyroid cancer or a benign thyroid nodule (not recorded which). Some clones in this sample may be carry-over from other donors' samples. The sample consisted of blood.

The DNA of the CDR3 is TGTGCCAGCAGCGCTCAATCAGGGCCGATCAGGGGAGGCGAGCAGTACTTC. Translation: CASSAQSGPIRGGEQYF. The V gene is TRBV9, the J gene TRBJ2-7; D might be TRBD1 or TRBD2, each matching 6 bases. V dropped 3 bases and J dropped 6 bases, with 25 bases sitting between them. Germline assignment: CDR1 SGDLS and CDR2 YYNGEE. The CDR3 loop spans 17 amino acids.